Included here is one T cell receptor (beta chain) sequence, with context. Germline V gene sequence: CDR1 SGHNT, CDR2 YENEEA. The V segment lost 4 bases and the J segment 7 bases; nucleotides outside the gene matches: 16. The CDR3 spans 17 residues. From the 120-subject validation cohort, which was separate from the approximately 700-subject first cohort, the donors were drawn. The data originate from a study of cytomegalovirus exposure and HLA in healthy donors. Assay used: immunoSEQ multiplex PCR; TCRdb lists only in-frame clones, some missing. The profile covers roughly 59,000 clones, with about 91% appearing a single time and less than 6% taken by the ten largest.

The chain carries TRBV11-3 and TRBJ2-5; 9 nucleotides agree with TRBD2. The sample consisted of PBMCs. This TCR came from a man aged 18-30 years in good health and CMV-seropositive. The CDR3 is CASSWKREDGHFLTQYF. The CDR3 bases are TGTGCCAGCAGCTGGAAGCGGGAGGACGGACATTTCTTGACCCAGTACTTC.